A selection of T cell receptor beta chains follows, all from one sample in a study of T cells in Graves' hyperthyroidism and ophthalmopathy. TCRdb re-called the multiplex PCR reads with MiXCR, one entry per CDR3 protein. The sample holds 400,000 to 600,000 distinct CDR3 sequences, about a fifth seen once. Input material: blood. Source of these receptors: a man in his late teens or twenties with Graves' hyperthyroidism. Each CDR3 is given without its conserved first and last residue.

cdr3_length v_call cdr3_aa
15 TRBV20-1 SAPSPGHFSGANVLT
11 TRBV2 ASSSTGHAEAF
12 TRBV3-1 ASSQDLYGYGYT
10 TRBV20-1 SARVTGWGYT
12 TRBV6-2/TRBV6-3 ASSYSQVRQGEN
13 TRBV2 ASSEGLMGYTEAF
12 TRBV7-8 ASSPTVANYGYT
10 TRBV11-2 ASQPLSDEQY
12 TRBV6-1 ASSEGPTSYEQY
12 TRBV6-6 ASRKGQAGSGYT
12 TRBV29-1 SVPGQGDSGELF
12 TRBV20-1 SASDSGVIYEQY
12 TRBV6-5 ASSYLGGQHEQY
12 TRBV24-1 ATSDQRFQETQY
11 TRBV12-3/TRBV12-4 ASSLERYTEAF
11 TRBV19 ASIKTDQETQY
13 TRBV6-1 ASTPAGRVYQPQH
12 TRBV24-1 ATGGTGLSGELF
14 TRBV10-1 ASSGRDRWTGNTIY
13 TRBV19 AMSRGGGYNQPQH
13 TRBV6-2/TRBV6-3 ASSPTRQVQETQY
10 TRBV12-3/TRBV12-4 ASTRTFTEAF
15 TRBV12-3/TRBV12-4 ASSRWGQGRPTGELF
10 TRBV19 ASEGRSYGYT
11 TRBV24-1 ATSPTGTYEQY
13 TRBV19 ASTKSLVNTGELF
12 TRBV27 ASSQGGLTSPLH
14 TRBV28 ASSTSGTGVVGTQY
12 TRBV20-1 SARGGPRNTEAF
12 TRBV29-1 SVERGANTGELF
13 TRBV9 ASSVAGTRDGTQY
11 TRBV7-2 ASSLGGHDGYT
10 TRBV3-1 ASSQARGAAF
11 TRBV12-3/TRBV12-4 ASSPSAAIEAF
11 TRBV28 ASRGQVRYEQY
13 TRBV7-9 ASSFGTGGIQPQH
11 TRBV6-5 ATSGTLNTEAF
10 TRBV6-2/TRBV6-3 ASGVWGYEQY
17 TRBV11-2 ASSRQPGLAGVTQETQY
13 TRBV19 ASSGPELQGTEAF
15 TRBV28 ASSLLTNRASNQPQH
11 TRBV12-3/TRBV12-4 ASSLEQLNGYT
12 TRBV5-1 ASNRDRISYEQY
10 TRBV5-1 ASSGTLGELF
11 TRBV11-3 ASSLSPRGEAF
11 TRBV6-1 ASNSGAKNIQY
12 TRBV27 ASSTRQGHYGYT
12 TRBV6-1 ASSEGDRRQPQH